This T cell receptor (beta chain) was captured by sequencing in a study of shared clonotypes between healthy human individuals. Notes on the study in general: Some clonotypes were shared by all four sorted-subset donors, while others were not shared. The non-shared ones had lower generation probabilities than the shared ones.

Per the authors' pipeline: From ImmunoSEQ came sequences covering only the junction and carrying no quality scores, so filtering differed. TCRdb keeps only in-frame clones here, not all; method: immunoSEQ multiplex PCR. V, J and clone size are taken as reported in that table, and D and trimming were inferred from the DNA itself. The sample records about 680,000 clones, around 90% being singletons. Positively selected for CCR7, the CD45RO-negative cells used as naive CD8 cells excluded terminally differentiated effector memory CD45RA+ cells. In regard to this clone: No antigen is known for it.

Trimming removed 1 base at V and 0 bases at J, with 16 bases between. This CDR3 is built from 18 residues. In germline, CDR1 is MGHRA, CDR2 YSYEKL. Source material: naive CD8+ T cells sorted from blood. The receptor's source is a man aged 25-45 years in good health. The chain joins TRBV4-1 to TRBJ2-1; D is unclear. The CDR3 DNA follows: TGCGCCAGCAGCCAAGCCCCCCCAGACACGAGCTCCTACAATGAGCAGTTCTTC. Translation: CASSQAPPDTSSYNEQFF.